This T cell receptor beta chain appears in the sequencing data of a study of CD8 T cells in Susac syndrome. This CDR3 spans 17 amino acids. Germline lookup yields CDR1 MNHNS and CDR2 SASEGT. Trimming removed 5 bases from V and 8 bases from J; junction bases left unmatched: 13. Controls comprised healthy donors matched for age and sex. TEMRA cells were FACS-enriched, with CD8+ and CD4+ T cells isolated negatively. A quantity of about 0.45 to 1 ug RNA underwent reverse transcription using random hexamers. Amplification of TCR beta CDR3 was carried out by immunoSEQ multiplex PCR, which covered 54 Vbeta and 13 Jbeta segments. TCRdb redid the calling of the immunoSEQ multiplex PCR reads with MiXCR, one entry per CDR3 protein. In the table there are 70,000 to 100,000 distinct CDR3 sequences, roughly 91% of which are singletons.

The TCR sequence derives from a human donor in good health. Sequences were obtained from CD8+ T cells from PBMCs. The chain combines TRBV6-1 with TRBJ2-1, with TRBD2 matching over 12 bases. The CDR3 spells CASSPLGTSGPWDEQFF. The CDR3 DNA reads TGTGCCAGCAGTCCCCTCGGGACTAGCGGGCCGTGGGATGAGCAGTTCTTC.